This T cell receptor (beta chain) was sequenced in a study of shared clonotypes between healthy human individuals. Findings and caveats of the study: The study sampled only blood, and tissue repertoires likely differ.

The method was immunoSEQ multiplex PCR; TCRdb's version includes in-frame clones alone and lacks a portion of them. Among roughly 2.1 million clones listed, approximately 94% were seen once. Trimming took off 5 bases at V and 13 bases at J, with 22 bases between the two ends. The CDR3 spans 14 residues. Looked up from germline, CDR1 is LNHNV and CDR2 is YYDKDF (reference sequence). Naivety among CD8 cells was defined by CD45RO negativity and positive CCR7 selection, thereby excluding terminally differentiated effector memory CD45RA+ cells. With regard to this clone: Its antigen remains unidentified.

This chain connects TRBV15 to TRBJ2-3; TRBD1 or TRBD2 may be the D gene (6 bases each). The sequenced material came from naive CD8+ T cells from PBMCs. This receptor was obtained from a man in his late teens or twenties in good health. Some clones in this sample may be carry-over from other donors' samples. CDR3 residues: CATSLQTRGVEKYF. DNA of the CDR3: TGTGCCACCAGCTTACAGACTAGGGGGGTGGAAAAGTATTTT.